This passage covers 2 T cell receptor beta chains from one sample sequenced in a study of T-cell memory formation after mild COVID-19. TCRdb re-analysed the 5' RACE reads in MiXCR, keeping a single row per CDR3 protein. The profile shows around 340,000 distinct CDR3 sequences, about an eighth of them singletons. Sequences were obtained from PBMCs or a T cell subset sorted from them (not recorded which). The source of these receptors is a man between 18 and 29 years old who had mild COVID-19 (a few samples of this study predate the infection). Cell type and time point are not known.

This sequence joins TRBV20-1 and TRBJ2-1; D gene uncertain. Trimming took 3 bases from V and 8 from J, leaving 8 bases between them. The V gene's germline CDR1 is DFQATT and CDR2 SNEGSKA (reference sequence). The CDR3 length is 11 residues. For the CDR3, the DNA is TGCAGTGCTAGTAAGAGCGATGAGCAGTTCTTC. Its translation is CSASKSDEQFF.

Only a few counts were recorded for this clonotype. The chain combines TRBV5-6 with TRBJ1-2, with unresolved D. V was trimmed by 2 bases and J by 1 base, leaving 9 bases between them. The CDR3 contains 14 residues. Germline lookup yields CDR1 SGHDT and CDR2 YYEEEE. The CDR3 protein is CASSFLADNYGYTF. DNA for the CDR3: TGTGCCAGCAGCTTCCTGGCTGATAACTATGGCTACACCTTC.